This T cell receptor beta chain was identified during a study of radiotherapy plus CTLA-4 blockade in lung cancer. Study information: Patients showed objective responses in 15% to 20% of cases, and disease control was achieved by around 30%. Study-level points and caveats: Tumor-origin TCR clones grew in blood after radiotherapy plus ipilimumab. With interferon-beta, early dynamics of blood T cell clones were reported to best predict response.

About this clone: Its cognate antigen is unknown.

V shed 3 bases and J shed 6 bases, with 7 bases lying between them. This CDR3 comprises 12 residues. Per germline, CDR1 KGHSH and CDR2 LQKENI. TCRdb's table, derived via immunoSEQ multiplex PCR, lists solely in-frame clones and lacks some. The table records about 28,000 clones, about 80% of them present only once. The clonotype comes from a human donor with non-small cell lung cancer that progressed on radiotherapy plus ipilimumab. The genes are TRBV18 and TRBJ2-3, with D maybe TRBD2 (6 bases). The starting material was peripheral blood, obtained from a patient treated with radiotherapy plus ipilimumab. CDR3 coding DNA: TGTGCCAGCTCACCCGCGGGGGATACGCAGTATTTT. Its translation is CASSPAGDTQYF.